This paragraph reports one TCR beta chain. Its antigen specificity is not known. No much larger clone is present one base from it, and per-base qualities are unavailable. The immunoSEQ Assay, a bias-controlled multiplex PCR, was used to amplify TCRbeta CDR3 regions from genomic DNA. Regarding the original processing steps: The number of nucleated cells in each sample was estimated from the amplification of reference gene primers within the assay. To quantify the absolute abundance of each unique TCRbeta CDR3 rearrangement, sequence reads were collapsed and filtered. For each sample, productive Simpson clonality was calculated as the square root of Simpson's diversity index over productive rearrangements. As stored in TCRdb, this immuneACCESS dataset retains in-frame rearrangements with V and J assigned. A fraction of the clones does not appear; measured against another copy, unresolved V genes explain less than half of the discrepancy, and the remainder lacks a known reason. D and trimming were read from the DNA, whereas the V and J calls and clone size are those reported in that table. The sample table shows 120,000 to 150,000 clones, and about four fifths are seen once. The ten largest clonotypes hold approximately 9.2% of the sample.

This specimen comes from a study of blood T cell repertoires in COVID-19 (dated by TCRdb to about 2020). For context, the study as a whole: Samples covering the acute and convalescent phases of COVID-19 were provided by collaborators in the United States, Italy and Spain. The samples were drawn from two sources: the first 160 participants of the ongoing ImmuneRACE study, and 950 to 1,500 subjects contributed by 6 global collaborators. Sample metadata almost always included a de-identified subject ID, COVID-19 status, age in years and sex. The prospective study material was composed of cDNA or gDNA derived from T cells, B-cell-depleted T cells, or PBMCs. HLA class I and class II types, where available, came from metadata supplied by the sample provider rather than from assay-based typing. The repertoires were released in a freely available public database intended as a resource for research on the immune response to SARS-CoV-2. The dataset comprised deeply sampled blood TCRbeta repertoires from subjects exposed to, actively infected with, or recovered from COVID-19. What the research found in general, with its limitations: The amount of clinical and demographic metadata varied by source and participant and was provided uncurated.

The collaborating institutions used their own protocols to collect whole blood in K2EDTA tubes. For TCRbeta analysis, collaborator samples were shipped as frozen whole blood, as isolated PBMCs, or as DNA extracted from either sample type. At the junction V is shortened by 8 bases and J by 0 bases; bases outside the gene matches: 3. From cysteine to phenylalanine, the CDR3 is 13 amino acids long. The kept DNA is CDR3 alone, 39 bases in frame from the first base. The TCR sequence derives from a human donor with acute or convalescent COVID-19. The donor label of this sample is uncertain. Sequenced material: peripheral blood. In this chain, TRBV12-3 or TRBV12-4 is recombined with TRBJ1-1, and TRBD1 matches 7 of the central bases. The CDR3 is CASAGQMNTEAFF. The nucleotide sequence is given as TGTGCCAGCGCGGGACAGATGAACACTGAAGCTTTCTTT.